This TCR beta chain was sequenced during a study of cytomegalovirus exposure and HLA in healthy donors. General study results and limits: In a later analysis, 15,000 to 20,000 TCR beta sequences were associated with HLA alleles at 0.05 false discovery rate.

Concerning this clone itself: Its target is unknown.

The primer mix had 60 Vbeta and 13 Jbeta primers. The protocol was immunoSEQ multiplex PCR, while the TCRdb copy is restricted to in-frame clones and leaves out a portion. Of roughly 110,000 clones listed, approximately 78% are singletons. Germline V CDR1 and CDR2: SGHNT, YYREEE (reference sequence). The CDR3 consists of 13 residues. The chain combines TRBV5-4 with TRBJ2-5; D gene uncertain. The DNA end is more similar to TRBJ2-7, so the J call may be wrong. Sequencing used PBMCs. This receptor was taken from a man aged 25 to 45 in good health and CMV-seropositive. CDR3 DNA sequence: TGTGCCAGCAGCTTGGGGCTCAAAAGCGAGCAGTACTTC. This gives the protein CASSLGLKSEQYF.